The present T cell receptor (beta chain) was sequenced within a study of blood T cell repertoires in COVID-19. Trimming took off 2 bases at V and 10 bases at J, with 10 bases between the two ends. The CDR3 is 12 residues long. CDR1 is SGHNT, CDR2 YYREEE, per germline (reference sequence). Sequenced by immunoSEQ multiplex PCR; TCRdb stores in-frame clones only, minus some. In the table there are 150,000 to 200,000 clones, approximately 78% of which are singletons. The specimen was peripheral blood. The sequence derives from an elderly woman with active or convalescent COVID-19. V and J are TRBV5-4 and TRBJ1-5, with a weak D call TRBD1 (5 bases). The CDR3 DNA is TGTGCCAGCAGCTTAAACCAGGGACCCCAGCATTTT. Translating it yields CASSLNQGPQHF.